These T cell receptor beta chains were read from a single sample in a study of glioma-infiltrating T cells. MiXCR was run by TCRdb on the multiplex PCR reads, yielding one entry per CDR3 protein. In the table there are roughly 100,000 distinct CDR3 sequences, 25% to 35% of which are singletons. The sample was glioma tissue, nonneoplastic brain tissue, or PBMCs (not recorded which). These receptors came from a human donor with low-grade glioma or glioblastoma, undergoing nonglioma brain surgery, or in good health (not recorded which). CDR3s include the opening cysteine and the closing phenylalanine or tryptophan. Fields, in order: J gene, D gene, V gene, CDR3 length, CDR3 protein. D genes are given only for firm matches.

TRBJ1-3,.,TRBV29-1,11,CGVLTLGTTYF
TRBJ2-3,.,TRBV7-2,15,CASSWGGGRADTQYF
TRBJ2-3,.,TRBV4-3,17,CASRQDSGFGDTDTQYF
TRBJ2-1,TRBD2,TRBV6-1,15,CASKLAGNSYNEQFF
TRBJ2-7,.,TRBV6-1,16,CASSANTGALPIEQYF
TRBJ2-1,TRBD2,TRBV24-1,20,CATSGPGLAGPLSSYNEQFF
TRBJ2-1,.,TRBV7-9,13,CASSSRAYNEQFF
TRBJ2-4,.,TRBV20-1,12,CSAEGAEDIQYF
TRBJ2-2,.,TRBV29-1,14,CSVEATKNTGELFF
TRBJ2-7,.,TRBV28,12,CASSLGDYEQYF
TRBJ2-7,TRBD2,TRBV15,15,CATSPWTSVAYEQYF
TRBJ2-7,TRBD2,TRBV29-1,13,CSVQAGGPLEQYF
TRBJ1-5,.,TRBV6-2/TRBV6-3,15,CASSYHLDSNQPQHF
TRBJ1-2,.,TRBV7-3,14,CASSLGGSSDGYTF
TRBJ2-1,TRBD2,TRBV6-1,14,CASRASGGAAEQFF
TRBJ1-3,TRBD1,TRBV7-9,13,CASSSRQGYTIYF